Following are 7 T cell receptor beta chains from one sample sequenced in a study of regulatory T cells in long-lasting Graves disease. Time point in this sample: newly diagnosed GD, antithyroid drugs for less than 3 months. RNA isolated from PBMCs was used to make the TCR library. Library construction for TCR beta used iRepertoire HTBI primers and Arm-PCR of CDR3 regions. TCRdb analysed the multiplex PCR reads with MiXCR anew, one entry per CDR3 protein. The repertoire holds 360,000 or so distinct CDR3 sequences, around 17% seen once, with 25% to 30% in the top ten. The same sample was also used in a study of T cells in Graves' hyperthyroidism and ophthalmopathy.

Material: peripheral blood mononuclear cells (PBMCs), obtained at new diagnosis, from a patient treated with antithyroid drugs. These receptors were taken from a man between 40 and 49 years old with Graves disease.

This clonotype was seen at least ten times. J is TRBJ1-1 and V is TRBV7-3; 9 positions match TRBD1. There are 15 residues in the CDR3. Germline V lookup: CDR1 SGHTA, CDR2 FQGTGA. V was clipped by 4 bases and J by 1 base; unmatched bases: 4. The chain's CDR3 is CASSSQTGGNTEAFF. The CDR3 DNA reads as TGTGCCAGCAGCTCGCAGACAGGGGGGAACACTGAAGCTTTCTTT.

Notes on this clonotype: At one end, the junction sequence differs from germline, possibly due to a read error. The chain has TRBV6-2 or TRBV6-3 and TRBJ1-1; 8 bases are a match to TRBD1. This CDR3 spans 11 amino acids. CDR1 is MNHEY, CDR2 SVGEGT, per germline. CDR3 DNA: TGTGCCGGCAGACAGGGGACTGAAGCTTTCTTT. Protein sequence: CAGRQGTEAFF.

In its sample, this clonotype was seen many times. This sequence joins TRBV20-1 and TRBJ2-3; no clear D. The CDR3 is 13 residues long. Trimming cost V 2 bases and J 4 bases, with 10 bases left between them. The germline gives CDR1 DFQATT, CDR2 SNEGSKA (reference sequence). The CDR3 DNA follows: TGCAGTGCTAGACGGCACTCCGCAGATACGCAGTATTTT. Translation: CSARRHSADTQYF.

Turning to this clonotype: A far larger clone is only one base removed, so a read error is likely. V gene TRBV28 combines with J gene TRBJ2-1; D could derive from TRBD1 or TRBD2 (5 bases each). The DNA end is more similar to TRBJ2-3, so the J call may be wrong. Germline CDR1 reads MDHEN; CDR2 reads SYDVKM. CDR3 length equals 15 residues. CDR3 sequence: CASSPERGRTDSQYF. The CDR3 coding sequence is TGTGCCAGCAGTCCTGAAAGGGGACGCACAGATTCGCAGTATTTT.

The table lists this clonotype with many counts. V usage is TRBV20-1 and J usage is TRBJ2-5; no firm D call. The CDR3 consists of 11 residues. Germline CDR1 and CDR2: DFQATT and SNEGSKA (reference sequence). V was pared by 3 bases and J by 5 bases, with 7 bases between. CDR3: CSARGYETQYF. As DNA, the CDR3 is TGCAGTGCTAGGGGTTACGAGACCCAGTACTTC.

Turning to this clonotype: This likely stems from a read error, as it lies one base from a far larger clone. V and J are TRBV7-6 and TRBJ2-5, with 9 bases identical to TRBD1. After removal of 2 bases from V and 11 bases from J, the junction contained 12 bases not matched to a gene. Germline CDR1 reads SGHVS; CDR2 reads FNYEAQ. The CDR3 loop spans 15 amino acids. The CDR3 DNA is TGTGCCAGCAGCTTAAGGGGGACAGGGAAGAATGAGCAGTACTTC. Translation gives CASSLRGTGKNEQYF.

This clonotype has more than one count but fewer than ten. V and J are TRBV28 and TRBJ2-5; 10 bases match TRBD1. Germline CDR1 MDHEN, CDR2 SYDVKM. J lost 5 bases, V lost 6 bases, and 9 bases had no gene match. The CDR3 has 15 residues. The CDR3 region is CASRGGTGAGETQYF. The CDR3 DNA sequence: TGTGCCAGCAGGGGGGGGACAGGGGCGGGGGAGACCCAGTACTTC.